This entry lists 30 T cell receptor beta chains sequenced from one sample in a study of T cell responses to AZD1222 COVID-19 vaccine. Method: immunoSEQ multiplex PCR; TCRdb's copy keeps in-frame clones and lacks some. This sample has 95,000 to 150,000 clones; 90% occur once, and the top ten carry around 6.9%. Sequencing was performed on peripheral blood, taken on day 0 of AZD1222 vaccination. The receptors shown here come from an adult in good health.

The chain uses TRBV5-1 and TRBJ1-1, with 7 bases aligning to TRBD1. Germline lookup yields CDR1 SGHRS and CDR2 YFSETQ. V lost 4 bases to trimming and J lost 8 bases; unmatched junction nucleotides: 5. This CDR3 has 12 residues. As DNA, the CDR3 is TGCGCCAGCAGCCCCACAGGGGACGAAGCTTTCTTT. This sequence encodes CASSPTGDEAFF. The full variable domain, in which reference TRBV5-1 and TRBJ1-1 provide the parts outside the CDR3, is KAGVTQTPRYLIKTRGQQVTLSCSPISGHRSVSWYQQTPGQGLQFLFEYFSETQRNKGNFPGRFSGRQFSNSRSEMNVSTLELGDSALYLCASSPTGDEAFFGQGTRLTVV.

This clone was seen a single time. The gene calls are TRBV4-2 and TRBJ2-7, with TRBD1 as a possible D gene (6 bases). Germline CDR1 reads LGHNA; CDR2 reads YNFKEQ. The CDR3 is 13 amino acids. The V end was cut by 3 bases, the J end by 1 base, with 7 bases between. The DNA for the CDR3 is TGTGCCAGCAGCCAGACAGGTTCCTACGAGCAGTACTTC. It yields the protein CASSQTGSYEQYF.

This clone came up once. This rearrangement joins TRBV19 to TRBJ1-5; no clear D gene. V was shortened by 5 bases and J by 5 bases, with 10 bases between the two germline ends. Germline-derived CDR1 and CDR2 are LNHDA and SQIVND (reference sequence). The CDR3 contains 13 residues. CDR3 sequence (DNA): TGTGCCAGTAGTGCCACAGCTTATCAGCCCCAGCATTTT. As protein: CASSATAYQPQHF. Filled out from reference TRBV19 and TRBJ1-5, the complete variable domain reads DGGITQSPKYLFRKEGQNVTLSCEQNLNHDAMYWYRQDPGQGLRLIYYSQIVNDFQKGDIAEGYSVSREKKESFPLTVTSAQKNPTAFYLCASSATAYQPQHFGDGTRLSIL.

The chain employs TRBV21-1 and TRBJ2-1. TRBV21-1 is marked as a pseudogene. The CDR3 contains 10 residues. CDR3 sequence reads: CASRSNEQFF. The CDR3, as DNA: TGTGCCAGCAGGTCCAATGAGCAGTTCTTC.

The chain links TRBV3-1 (or the pseudogene TRBV3-2) to TRBJ2-1, with TRBD2 matching 10 bases. This CDR3 comprises 12 residues. V lost 4 bases to trimming and J lost 10 bases; unmatched junction nucleotides: 1. Germline V gene sequence: CDR1 LGHDT, CDR2 YNNKEL (reference sequence). The CDR3 DNA follows: TGTGCCAGCAGCCCAGCGGGGGGGGAGCAGTTCTTC. It yields the protein CASSPAGGEQFF.

The CDR3 loop reads CATGDRQGLRETQYF. CDR3 nucleotide sequence: TGTGCCACCGGGGATAGACAGGGGTTGAGAGAGACCCAGTACTTC. The chain links TRBV24-1 to TRBJ2-5; the match to TRBD1 covers 8 bases. V was clipped by 9 bases and J by 4 bases; unmatched bases: 12. Germline assignment: CDR1 KGHDR and CDR2 SFDVKD. CDR3 length: 15 amino acids.

This chain's CDR3 is CASSLSLAGTSYYNEQFF. The DNA for the CDR3 is TGTGCCAGCAGTTTGTCACTAGCGGGGACGTCATATTACAATGAGCAGTTCTTC. This chain joins TRBV27 and TRBJ2-1; TRBD2 aligns across 10 bases. The CDR3 loop spans 18 amino acids. Germline trimming cut 3 bases from V and 4 bases from J; bases unmatched to any gene: 12. In germline, CDR1 is MNHEY, CDR2 SMNVEV (reference sequence).

CDR3 DNA sequence: TGCGCCAGCAGTGATCCGGGAGGGCGGGGGGAGCAGTTCTTC. Its protein is CASSDPGGRGEQFF. V is TRBV10-1 and J is TRBJ2-1, with 8 bases fitting TRBD2. Losses at the gene ends were 3 bases for V and 10 bases for J; bases not matched to a gene: 8. Germline loops: CDR1 WNHNN, CDR2 SYGVQD (reference sequence). The length of the CDR3 is 14 residues.

The gene calls are TRBV5-1 and TRBJ2-1; D is possibly TRBD2 (6 bases). V was cut by 5 bases and J by 0 bases, with 12 bases left in between. Germline assignment: CDR1 SGHRS and CDR2 YFSETQ. CDR3 length: 15 amino acids. The chain's CDR3 is CASSRGGSSYNEQFF. CDR3 DNA: TGCGCCAGCAGTCGCGGAGGGAGCTCCTACAATGAGCAGTTCTTC.

This sequence joins TRBV7-9 and TRBJ1-1, with D hard to call. Between the trimmed V and J ends, which lost 2 bases and 1 base, there was a span of 5 bases. This CDR3 has 13 residues. Looked up from germline, CDR1 is SEHNR and CDR2 is FQNEAQ (reference sequence). CDR3 in DNA: TGTGCCAGCAGCTTATGGCAGAACACTGAAGCTTTCTTT. As protein: CASSLWQNTEAFF.

This chain links TRBV7-9 with TRBJ2-7; D is unclear. Looked up from germline, CDR1 is SEHNR and CDR2 is FQNEAQ (reference sequence). V shed 5 bases and J shed 5 bases, with 7 bases lying between them. CDR3 length equals 11 residues. Here the CDR3 DNA reads TGTGCCAGCAGCCCGCACCACGAGCAGTACTTC. Its protein product is CASSPHHEQYF. Full variable domain (remainder filled in from reference TRBV7-9 and TRBJ2-7): DTGVSQNPRHKITKRGQNVTFRCDPISEHNRLYWYRQTLGQGPEFLTYFQNEAQLEKSRLLSDRFSAERPKGSFSTLEIQRTEQGDSAMYLCASSPHHEQYFGPGTRLTVT.

This clone was found once. This chain connects TRBV27 to TRBJ2-1, with 8 nucleotides matching TRBD2. The CDR3 is 15 residues long. The V gene's germline CDR1 is MNHEY and CDR2 SMNVEV (reference sequence). With V trimmed by 2 bases and J by 4 bases, 4 bases remained unmatched. CDR3 sequence (DNA): TGTGCCAGCAGTTTACTGGCGGGAGGTTACAATGAGCAGTTCTTC. Protein sequence: CASSLLAGGYNEQFF.

The CDR3 coding sequence is TGTGCCAGCAGCACCAGATTGACAGGGGGCGAGACTGAAGCTTTCTTT. Protein sequence: CASSTRLTGGETEAFF. The chain has TRBV6-6 and TRBJ1-1; TRBD1 matches 10 bases. This CDR3 is 16 amino acids long. After removal of 6 bases from V and 5 bases from J, the junction contained 12 bases not matched to a gene. Germline V gene data show CDR1 as MNHNY and CDR2 as SVGAGI (reference sequence).

The J gene is TRBJ1-3, the V gene TRBV9, with 9 positions matching TRBD1. CDR3 length: 17 residues. Trimming at V came to 1 base and at J to 2 bases, leaving 7 bases not matched to a gene. Germline V gene sequence: CDR1 SGDLS, CDR2 YYNGEE. The CDR3 region is CASSVSLQGAPGNTIYF. CDR3 nucleotide sequence: TGTGCCAGCAGCGTATCTCTACAGGGGGCCCCTGGAAACACCATATATTTT.

The chain's CDR3 is CASSEAGTSQPQHF. Written as DNA, the CDR3 is TGTGCCAGCAGTGAAGCCGGGACTAGTCAGCCCCAGCATTTT. The V call is TRBV6-1, the J call TRBJ1-5; perhaps TRBD1 as D (5 bases). Trimming removed 0 bases from V and 6 bases from J, with 9 bases in between. Looked up from germline, CDR1 is MNHNS and CDR2 is SASEGT. The CDR3 spans 14 residues.

This chain uses TRBV30 with TRBJ2-3, with 7 bases lining up with TRBD2. Trimming cost V 2 bases and J 4 bases; bases outside gene matches: 6. Germline V lookup: CDR1 GTSNPN, CDR2 SVGIG (reference sequence). The CDR3 loop spans 14 amino acids. The CDR3 nucleotides are TGTGCCTGGAGTTTGGGCGGGAGTTCAGATACGCAGTATTTT. Its protein product is CAWSLGGSSDTQYF.

This clone occurred a few times. This chain joins TRBV6-5 and TRBJ2-7; tentatively, D is TRBD2 (6 bases). This CDR3 has 15 residues. Germline V gives CDR1 MNHEY, CDR2 SVGAGI. V was trimmed by 6 bases and J by 0 bases, leaving 15 bases between them. CDR3 coding DNA: TGTGCCAGCAGGACGGGGGACGGACCCTCCTACGAGCAGTACTTC. It translates to CASRTGDGPSYEQYF.

The chain is built from TRBV15 and TRBJ1-1, with TRBD1 matching over 7 bases. CDR3 length: 16 residues. Germline-derived CDR1 and CDR2 are LNHNV and YYDKDF (reference sequence). V gave up 5 bases and J gave up 3 bases; unmatched junction bases: 12. The CDR3 sequence: CATSSGQELMDTEAFF. The CDR3 DNA sequence: TGTGCCACCAGCTCCGGACAGGAGCTTATGGACACTGAAGCTTTCTTT.

The rearrangement uses TRBV29-1 and TRBJ2-7; D is unclear. V lost 3 bases and J lost 7, with 10 bases in between. Looked up from germline, CDR1 is SQVTM and CDR2 is ANQGSEA. CDR3 length equals 11 residues. The CDR3 nucleotides are TGCAGCGTTGATTTGGTAGGAGAGCAGTACTTC. The encoded protein is CSVDLVGEQYF.

This rearrangement joins TRBV27 to TRBJ2-1; a possible D gene is TRBD1 (6 bases). The CDR3 covers 15 residues. Germline CDR1 reads MNHEY; CDR2 reads SMNVEV (reference sequence). Trimming removed 4 bases at V and 5 bases at J, with 15 bases between. The CDR3, as DNA: TGTGCCAGCAGTTCAACATGGACAGTTAACAATGAGCAGTTCTTC. Protein sequence: CASSSTWTVNNEQFF.

The rearrangement uses TRBV7-9 and TRBJ2-7; a possible D gene is TRBD2 (6 bases). CDR1 and CDR2 (germline): SEHNR, FQNEAQ (reference sequence). The CDR3 sequence is 13 residues long. V lost 7 bases and J 9 bases, leaving 19 bases between the germline ends. The CDR3 sequence is CASTQGLAGSQYF. The DNA for the CDR3 is TGTGCCAGCACCCAGGGACTCGCGGGGTCGCAGTACTTC.

This sequence joins TRBV5-4 and TRBJ2-5, with 14 bases fitting TRBD2. Germline CDR1 SGHNT, CDR2 YYREEE (reference sequence). This CDR3 comprises 16 residues. J gave up 2 bases and V 0 bases, and 0 bases lay outside the gene matches. The DNA for the CDR3 is TGTGCCAGCAGCTTGGGACTAGCGGGAGGGCAAGAGACCCAGTACTTC. Its translation: CASSLGLAGGQETQYF.

The V gene is TRBV12-3 or TRBV12-4, the J gene TRBJ2-1; D may be TRBD1 (5 bases). Trimming left V 6 bases short and J 6 bases short, with 12 bases between. The CDR3 length is 13 residues. CDR3 nucleotides: TGTGCCAGCAGCAAGACAGAGTCCAATGAGCAGTTCTTC. Residues: CASSKTESNEQFF.

V and J are TRBV2 and TRBJ2-7; D is uncertain. The CDR3 runs to 12 residues. Germline lookup yields CDR1 SNHLY and CDR2 FYNNEI. Trimming took off 3 bases at V and 2 bases at J, with 5 bases between the two ends. The CDR3 loop is CASSDEAYEQYF. The CDR3 DNA sequence: TGTGCCAGCAGTGACGAAGCCTACGAGCAGTACTTC. Full variable domain (rest looked up from reference TRBV2 and TRBJ2-7): EPEVTQTPSHQVTQMGQEVILRCVPISNHLYFYWYRQILGQKVEFLVSFYNNEISEKSEIFDDQFSVERPDGSNFTLKIRSTKLEDSAMYFCASSDEAYEQYFGPGTRLTVT.

The V gene is TRBV19, the J gene TRBJ1-5, with D uncertain. Trimming pared 5 bases from V and 4 bases from J, leaving 12 bases between. The CDR3 is 14 residues long. Germline assignment: CDR1 LNHDA and CDR2 SQIVND (reference sequence). The CDR3 loop reads CASSVDGTNQPQHF. Here the CDR3 DNA reads TGTGCCAGTAGTGTGGACGGTACTAATCAGCCCCAGCATTTT. The full variable domain, rest sourced from reference TRBV19 and TRBJ1-5, is DGGITQSPKYLFRKEGQNVTLSCEQNLNHDAMYWYRQDPGQGLRLIYYSQIVNDFQKGDIAEGYSVSREKKESFPLTVTSAQKNPTAFYLCASSVDGTNQPQHFGDGTRLSIL.

The J gene is TRBJ1-5, the V gene TRBV5-8, with 9 bases matching TRBD1. The CDR3 is 15 amino acids. Losses at the gene ends were 3 bases for V and 5 bases for J; bases not matched to a gene: 6. The germline V gene encodes CDR1 SGHTS and CDR2 YDEGEE. The chain's CDR3 is CASSSSDRGDQPQHF. The CDR3 DNA is TGTGCCAGCAGCTCCTCCGACAGGGGGGATCAGCCCCAGCATTTT. Full variable domain (remainder filled in from reference TRBV5-8 and TRBJ1-5): EAGVTQSPTHLIKTRGQQATLRCSPISGHTSVYWYQQALGLGLQFLLWYDEGEERNRGNFPPRFSGRQFPNYSSELNVNALELEDSALYLCASSSSDRGDQPQHFGDGTRLSIL.

The genes are TRBV7-9 and TRBJ2-3; 11 bases line up with TRBD2. With V trimmed by 1 base and J by 0 bases, 0 bases remained unmatched. Germline CDR1 is SEHNR and CDR2 is FQNEAQ (reference sequence). The CDR3 runs 16 residues. CDR3 loop: CASSLGLAGSTDTQYF. CDR3 DNA sequence: TGTGCCAGCAGCTTAGGACTAGCGGGGAGCACAGATACGCAGTATTTT.

V usage is TRBV5-1 and J usage is TRBJ1-1, with D hard to call. This CDR3 region has 18 residues. Per the germline V gene, CDR1 is SGHRS and CDR2 is YFSETQ. Trimming shortened V by 4 bases and J by 0 bases, and 22 bases separated the two germline ends. DNA for the CDR3: TGCGCCAGCAGCCCGGATTCCCCTCGAGGTGGGTTGAACACTGAAGCTTTCTTT. Translation gives CASSPDSPRGGLNTEAFF.

The chain links TRBV5-4 to TRBJ2-1; 13 nucleotides align to TRBD2. Trimming took 7 bases from V and 7 from J; bases not matched to a gene: 5. Germline CDR1 reads SGHNT; CDR2 reads YYREEE (reference sequence). There are 14 residues in the CDR3. Here the CDR3 DNA reads TGTGCCAGCGGAACTAGCGGGAGGGCTAATGAGCAGTTCTTC. This codes for CASGTSGRANEQFF.

V usage is TRBV10-3 and J usage is TRBJ2-7, with TRBD2 as a possible D gene (6 bases). This CDR3 spans 15 amino acids. Between the trimmed V and J ends, which lost 11 bases and 4 bases, there was a span of 24 bases. CDR1 ENHRY and CDR2 SYGVKD come from the germline V gene. The CDR3 reads CASFSSIRGTYEQYF. The CDR3 DNA reads TGTGCCTCCTTCTCCAGTATACGAGGGACTTACGAGCAGTACTTC.